One and the same sample provided the 2 T cell receptor beta chains below, sequenced in a study of blood T cell repertoires in COVID-19. The repertoire was sequenced with immunoSEQ multiplex PCR; TCRdb's copy has only in-frame clones and lacks some. The repertoire consists of more than 110,000 clones, with over 70% occurring once and the leading ten covering roughly 45%. The sequenced material came from peripheral blood. These receptors were taken from a human donor in a cohort sampled during active COVID-19.

V gene TRBV7-2 combines with J gene TRBJ2-5; D remains unclear. V lost 5 bases and J lost 5, with 9 bases in between. The CDR3 runs to 12 residues. Germline V gene data show CDR1 as SGHTA and CDR2 as FQGNSA. The CDR3 loop is CASSPGQETQYF. CDR3 coding DNA: TGTGCCAGCAGCCCGGGTCAGGAGACCCAGTACTTC.

The chain carries TRBV28 and TRBJ2-3; D not certain. The germline V and J ends were trimmed by 7 bases and 2 bases, with 7 bases remaining between them. The CDR3 is 12 residues long. Germline lookup yields CDR1 MDHEN and CDR2 SYDVKM. CDR3 residues: CASTTPTDTQYF. In nucleotides, the CDR3 is TGTGCCAGCACTACCCCCACAGATACGCAGTATTTT.